A single sample gave rise to the 20 T cell receptor beta chains below, sequenced in a study of cytomegalovirus exposure and HLA in healthy donors. Only in-frame clones appear in the TCRdb table, and some are missing; sequencing was by immunoSEQ multiplex PCR. The profile shows under 200,000 clones, over 85% of them singletons. Material: PBMCs. These receptors were obtained from a man younger than 35 in good health and CMV-seropositive.

This chain connects TRBV5-5 to TRBJ1-2; 7 bases agree with TRBD1. Germline assignment: CDR1 SGHKS and CDR2 YYEKEE (reference sequence). The CDR3 extends over 15 amino acids. Trimming took 0 bases from V and 5 from J; bases not matched to a gene: 7. CDR3 sequence reads: CASSLAAGRGYGYTF. In DNA, the CDR3 is TGTGCCAGCAGCTTGGCGGCGGGCAGGGGGTATGGCTACACCTTC.

J is TRBJ2-2 and V is TRBV5-6; possibly TRBD1 for D (6 bases). Germline V lookup: CDR1 SGHDT, CDR2 YYEEEE. V was trimmed by 2 bases and J by 5 bases, leaving 19 bases between them. This CDR3 comprises 17 residues. CDR3 nucleotide sequence: TGTGCCAGCAGCTTCGCCGCAGCCAGGGGAAGGACCGGGGAGCTGTTTTTT. This encodes CASSFAAARGRTGELFF. Drawing the rest from reference TRBV5-6 and TRBJ2-2, the complete variable domain is DAGVTQSPTHLIKTRGQQVTLRCSPKSGHDTVSWYQQALGQGPQFIFQYYEEEERQRGNFPDRFSGHQFPNYSSELNVNALLLGDSALYLCASSFAAARGRTGELFFGEGSRLTVL.

V and J are TRBV2 and TRBJ2-3; 9 nucleotides align to TRBD2. Germline-derived CDR1 and CDR2 are SNHLY and FYNNEI. The CDR3 totals 14 residues. The ends lost 7 bases at V and 1 base at J; junction bases unmatched: 3. This CDR3 reads CASMRTSGTDTQYF. The DNA for the CDR3 is TGTGCCAGCATGAGGACTAGCGGCACAGATACGCAGTATTTT.

This clone came up once. The chain couples TRBV10-3 to TRBJ1-5; 9 bases are shared with TRBD1. V trimming: 8 bases; J trimming: 4 bases; junction bases outside the gene matches: 3. Germline CDR1 is ENHRY and CDR2 is SYGVKD. CDR3 length equals 13 residues. The CDR3 loop is CAIGQGWNQPQHF. CDR3 nucleotide sequence: TGTGCCATCGGACAGGGGTGGAATCAGCCCCAGCATTTT.

The V gene is TRBV25-1, the J gene TRBJ1-3; TRBD1 might be the D (6 bases). Looked up from germline, CDR1 is MGHDK and CDR2 is SYGVNS. This CDR3 comprises 17 residues. The germline V and J ends were trimmed by 3 bases and 4 bases, with 19 bases remaining between them. CDR3 bases: TGTGCCAGCAGTGACTCTCCAGGCAGGGGTGGAGGAAACACCATATATTTT. It is translated as CASSDSPGRGGGNTIYF.

The chain joins TRBV25-1 to TRBJ1-1, with a possible D match to TRBD1 (6 bases). V was clipped by 9 bases and J by 6 bases, with 14 bases between them. Germline lookup yields CDR1 MGHDK and CDR2 SYGVNS. The CDR3 spans 12 residues. In nucleotides, the CDR3 is TGTGCCAGTCAACAGGGACAATCTGAAGCTTTCTTT. Amino acid sequence: CASQQGQSEAFF.

Turning to this clone: In the same sample, other DNA sequences code for this CDR3. The V and J genes are TRBV19 and TRBJ1-5; D remains unclear. The V and J ends lost 5 bases and 0 bases respectively, with 5 bases between them. CDR1 and CDR2 (germline): LNHDA, SQIVND (reference sequence). The CDR3 length is 13 residues. In nucleotides, the CDR3 is TGTGCCAGTAGTTACAGTAGCAATCAGCCCCAGCATTTT. Amino acid sequence: CASSYSSNQPQHF.

The J gene is TRBJ2-7, the V gene TRBV19, with 7 bases that match TRBD2. Losses at the gene ends were 2 bases for V and 3 bases for J; bases not matched to a gene: 4. This CDR3 is built from 14 residues. Germline CDR1 and CDR2: LNHDA and SQIVND (reference sequence). CDR3 in DNA: TGTGCCAGTAGTATAACGGGAGGAAGCTACGAGCAGTACTTC. Translation: CASSITGGSYEQYF.

The gene calls are TRBV19 and TRBJ2-5; possible D gene TRBD1, 5 bases. The CDR3 loop spans 15 amino acids. The germline gives CDR1 LNHDA, CDR2 SQIVND (reference sequence). V was trimmed by 3 bases and J by 5 bases, leaving 16 bases between them. The chain's CDR3 is CASSIFGRVPETQYF. In DNA form, the CDR3 reads TGTGCCAGTAGTATCTTTGGCAGGGTACCGGAGACCCAGTACTTC.

The genes are TRBV25-1 and TRBJ2-7; D is possibly TRBD2 (5 bases). Trimming took 4 bases from V and 2 from J, leaving 18 bases between them. CDR1 and CDR2 from the germline V gene are MGHDK and SYGVNS. The CDR3 consists of 16 residues. DNA of the CDR3: TGTGCCAGCAGTGGACGGCCGGGGAAGGAAACCTACGAGCAGTACTTC. Its translation: CASSGRPGKETYEQYF.

The V call is TRBV6-1, the J call TRBJ2-1, with 11 bases lining up with TRBD2. This CDR3 is built from 17 residues. The V gene's germline CDR1 is MNHNS and CDR2 SASEGT. V was clipped by 1 base and J by 4 bases; unmatched bases: 6. The DNA of the CDR3 is TGTGCCAGCAGTGAAGAGGGGACTAGCGGTCCATACAATGAGCAGTTCTTC. Translation: CASSEEGTSGPYNEQFF.

V is TRBV30 and J is TRBJ1-4; 7 bases are shared with TRBD1. Germline trimming cut 4 bases from V and 5 bases from J; bases unmatched to any gene: 7. CDR1 is GTSNPN and CDR2 is SVGIG in the germline V gene (reference sequence). The CDR3 has 14 residues. The CDR3: CAWNQGQPNEKLFF. The CDR3 nucleotides are TGTGCCTGGAATCAGGGACAGCCAAATGAAAAACTGTTTTTT.

The genes are TRBV6-5 and TRBJ2-3; 9 positions agree with TRBD2. There are 13 residues in the CDR3. The germline V gene encodes CDR1 MNHEY and CDR2 SVGAGI. The junction had 9 bases not matched to a gene; V was cut back by 7 bases and J by 10 bases. For the CDR3, the DNA is TGTGCCAGCAATATAGCGGGAGATGAGGCGCAGTATTTT. It encodes CASNIAGDEAQYF.

This sequence joins TRBV4-2 and TRBJ2-2; 9 positions agree with TRBD1. CDR1 and CDR2 from the germline V gene are LGHNA and YNFKEQ. The J segment lost 0 bases and the V segment lost 4 bases, leaving 9 bases of the junction unmatched. The CDR3 sequence is 18 residues long. Here the CDR3 reads CASSLQLGDRANTGELFF. CDR3 sequence (DNA): TGTGCCAGCAGCCTACAACTAGGGGACAGGGCGAACACCGGGGAGCTGTTTTTT.

The sample holds one count of this clone. The J gene is TRBJ2-2, the V gene TRBV5-1; D not certain. Germline-derived CDR1 and CDR2 are SGHRS and YFSETQ. The V end was cut by 0 bases, the J end by 4 bases, with 10 bases between. The CDR3 extends over 15 amino acids. The CDR3 loop reads CASSLAVRSTGELFF. The DNA of the CDR3 is TGCGCCAGCAGCTTGGCGGTGAGGTCCACCGGGGAGCTGTTTTTT.

J is TRBJ1-1 and V is TRBV6-5; maybe TRBD1 (5 bases). CDR3 length: 12 residues. Germline CDR1 and CDR2: MNHEY and SVGAGI. V lost 5 bases to trimming and J lost 12 bases, with 16 bases between them. CDR3 residues: CASSNTGLQSFF. CDR3 DNA: TGTGCCAGCAGTAACACAGGTCTCCAATCTTTCTTT.

The chain is built from TRBV9 and TRBJ1-2; 7 bases are shared with TRBD1. Trimming cost V 3 bases and J 5 bases; bases outside gene matches: 10. This CDR3 is built from 15 residues. Per germline, CDR1 SGDLS and CDR2 YYNGEE. The CDR3: CASSATRQGVYGYTF. The DNA of the CDR3 is TGTGCCAGCAGCGCGACCCGACAGGGCGTTTATGGCTACACCTTC.

J is TRBJ2-3 and V is TRBV5-1; tentative D call: TRBD2 (5 bases). Germline V gene sequence: CDR1 SGHRS, CDR2 YFSETQ. CDR3 length: 15 amino acids. V was cut by 1 base and J by 6 bases, with 15 bases left in between. The CDR3 DNA follows: TGCGCCAGCAGCTTGCCCGGGATTGGTTTCGATACGCAGTATTTT. Encoded protein: CASSLPGIGFDTQYF.

A single count supports this clone. CDR3 protein: CASSPVGTINYEQYF. DNA for the CDR3: TGTGCCAGCAGCCCCGTTGGGACAATCAACTACGAGCAGTACTTC. The rearrangement uses TRBV11-3 and TRBJ2-7, with a tentative D call TRBD1 (6 bases). The germline gives CDR1 SGHNT, CDR2 YENEEA. The V end lost 5 bases, the J end lost 3 bases, and 17 bases lay between the germline ends. The CDR3 has 15 amino acids.

This clone is a singleton in its sample. The chain recombines TRBV18 with TRBJ2-7; TRBD2 is a possible D gene (5 bases). This CDR3 region has 13 residues. Germline V CDR1 and CDR2: KGHSH, LQKENI. The ends were cut back, 3 bases at V and 10 bases at J, with 16 bases in the middle. CDR3 in amino acids: CASSPAGEIAQYF. CDR3 sequence (DNA): TGTGCCAGCTCACCCGCTGGGGAGATCGCTCAGTACTTC.